The present T cell receptor (beta chain) was sequenced within a study of T cells in Graves' hyperthyroidism and ophthalmopathy. Overall study: Peripheral blood was drawn at first diagnosis, prior to all treatment. General study points: Most clonotypes expanded in the thyroid (above 0.001) were also present in blood.

Not enrolled were patients with uncontrolled infection, other autoimmune disease, pregnancy or lactation. Each diagnosis drew on symptoms, thyroxine, TRAb, thyroid ultrasound and orbital computed tomography findings. RNA transcripts served as the template for amplifying TCR beta CDR3 regions. A set of HTBI primers served as the primers for a first-round RT-PCR of the TCR CDR3. A single record per CDR3 protein comes from TCRdb applying MiXCR to the multiplex PCR reads. This sample has 600,000 or so distinct CDR3 sequences, with about 15% found just once. This clonotype appeared many times. Its antigen remains unidentified. Germline V lookup: CDR1 SGHDN, CDR2 FVKESK. CDR3 size: 16 residues. Trimming took off 0 bases at V and 8 bases at J, with 19 bases between the two ends.

The chain has TRBV14 and TRBJ1-2, with D tentatively TRBD1 (6 bases). The sequence derives from a woman between 50 and 59 years old with Graves' ophthalmopathy. Specimen: blood. CDR3 in amino acids: CASSQDPGDIIVGYTF. Written as DNA, the CDR3 is TGTGCCAGCAGCCAAGATCCTGGGGACATAATTGTGGGCTACACCTTC.